This T cell receptor (beta chain) was recorded in a study of CD8+ T cells in alopecia areata. Study-level information: Each of the treated patients was given oral tofacitinib, 5 to 10 mg twice daily, for moderate-to-severe alopecia areata. Tofacitinib therapy lasting 6 to 18 months was followed by 6 months off drug. Study observations and caveats: Higher clonality was seen in lesional scalp than in normal scalp, especially in alopecia totalis/universalis.

Only a few counts were recorded for this clone. Its antigen is unknown. Germline V lookup: CDR1 KGHSH, CDR2 LQKENI. The V end lost 0 bases, the J end lost 7 bases, and 10 bases lay between the germline ends. CDR3 length: 14 amino acids. The investigators collected lesional scalp punch biopsies and peripheral blood from alopecia areata patients. RNA was extracted and reverse transcribed into cDNA as the sequencing template. The repertoire was sequenced with immunoSEQ multiplex PCR; TCRdb's copy has only in-frame clones and lacks some. The table has about 180,000 clones, 63% seen once. The origin of this receptor is a human donor with alopecia areata. The genes are TRBV18 and TRBJ1-5, with D hard to call. This specimen was CD4+ T cells sorted from blood, taken at week 0. DNA for the CDR3: TGTGCCAGCTCACCACCCGGTCGCCCCCAGCCCCAGCATTTT. Its protein is CASSPPGRPQPQHF.